The 16 T cell receptor beta chains reported below all come from one sample, sequenced in a study of T cell clonotyping in hematopoietic cell transplantation. Method: immunoSEQ multiplex PCR; TCRdb's copy keeps in-frame clones and lacks some. The sample includes approximately 8,000 clones, roughly 62% seen only once; the top ten take around a fifth. Material: peripheral blood mononuclear cells, obtained 100 days after allogeneic stem cell transplant. These receptors were obtained from a male patient between 60 and 69 years old who had an allogeneic stem cell transplant from an unrelated donor, so the T cells may come from the graft donor. Some clones in this sample may be carry-over from other donors' samples.

This chain joins TRBV6-5 and TRBJ2-1; D perhaps matches TRBD1 (6 bases). CDR3 length: 15 residues. Germline values: CDR1 MNHEY, CDR2 SVGAGI. Trimming left V 0 bases short and J 4 bases short, with 10 bases between. The CDR3, as DNA: TGTGCCAGCAGTTACTCCCAGGGGTATTACAATGAGCAGTTCTTC. It yields the protein CASSYSQGYYNEQFF.

The rearrangement joins TRBV5-6 to TRBJ1-2, with 7 nucleotides matching TRBD1. This CDR3 region has 15 residues. The junction had 10 bases not matched to a gene; V was cut back by 4 bases and J by 4 bases. Germline CDR1 reads SGHDT; CDR2 reads YYEEEE. The CDR3, as DNA: TGTGCCAGCAGCCTCTACCTTCGGACAGGCTATGGCTACACCTTC. Its protein product is CASSLYLRTGYGYTF. Supplemented by reference TRBV5-6 and TRBJ1-2, the full variable domain reads DAGVTQSPTHLIKTRGQQVTLRCSPKSGHDTVSWYQQALGQGPQFIFQYYEEEERQRGNFPDRFSGHQFPNYSSELNVNALLLGDSALYLCASSLYLRTGYGYTFGSGTRLTVV.

The CDR3 region is CASSYSGPNSPLHF. In DNA, the CDR3 is TGTGCCAGCAGTTACTCCGGGCCCAATTCACCCCTCCACTTT. This chain connects TRBV6-5 to TRBJ1-6; D gene unclear. Germline V CDR1 and CDR2: MNHEY, SVGAGI. The CDR3 has 14 residues. V gave up 0 bases and J gave up 7 bases, with 7 bases separating them.

The rearrangement links TRBV2 to TRBJ2-4; D is perhaps TRBD1 (5 bases). The CDR3 runs to 15 residues. Trimming stripped 4 bases from V and 6 bases from J, with 16 bases between. The germline V gene encodes CDR1 SNHLY and CDR2 FYNNEI. The CDR3 sequence is CASSVRQGRGNIQYF. CDR3 nucleotide sequence: TGTGCCAGCAGTGTAAGGCAGGGAAGGGGAAACATTCAGTACTTC.

This chain connects TRBV5-1 to TRBJ1-1; D is possibly TRBD1 (6 bases). Germline V gene lookup returns CDR1 SGHRS and CDR2 YFSETQ. V was clipped by 7 bases and J by 9 bases, with 22 bases between them. This CDR3 has 14 residues. Here the CDR3 reads CASQVAGPGHQAFF. As DNA, the CDR3 is TGCGCCAGCCAAGTCGCGGGCCCGGGACACCAAGCTTTCTTT.

The J gene is TRBJ1-4, the V gene TRBV6-5, with D unclear. This CDR3 comprises 14 residues. V lost 7 bases to trimming and J lost 0 bases, with 9 bases between them. Germline assignment: CDR1 MNHEY and CDR2 SVGAGI. CDR3 sequence: CASTHYATNEKLFF. DNA of the CDR3: TGTGCCAGCACGCATTACGCAACTAATGAAAAACTGTTTTTT.

This chain joins TRBV30 and TRBJ2-3; D is uncertain. Germline values: CDR1 GTSNPN, CDR2 SVGIG (reference sequence). The CDR3 loop spans 12 amino acids. V was trimmed by 0 bases and J by 9 bases, leaving 10 bases between them. CDR3 amino acids: CAWSVNDITQYF. Written as DNA, the CDR3 is TGTGCCTGGAGTGTAAACGACATAACGCAGTATTTT.

This clone was recorded a few times. J is TRBJ1-2 and V is TRBV5-1; D unclear. V was pared by 2 bases and J by 8 bases, with 10 bases between. Germline V gene data show CDR1 as SGHRS and CDR2 as YFSETQ. The CDR3 runs 12 residues. The CDR3 loop reads CASSFAGVGYTF. CDR3 DNA sequence: TGCGCCAGCAGCTTTGCCGGGGTAGGCTACACCTTC.

V is TRBV29-1 and J is TRBJ1-4; 8 bases fit TRBD1. CDR3 length equals 13 residues. Germline assignment: CDR1 SQVTM and CDR2 ANQGSEA. J gave up 7 bases and V 6 bases, and 7 bases lay outside the gene matches. The CDR3 sequence is CSVAGGAGEKLFF. For the CDR3, the DNA is TGCAGCGTGGCAGGGGGCGCGGGTGAAAAACTGTTTTTT.

This rearrangement joins TRBV6-1 to TRBJ1-2, with a tentative D call TRBD1 (5 bases). Trimming removed 4 bases at V and 0 bases at J, with 12 bases between. Germline loops: CDR1 MNHNS, CDR2 SASEGT. The CDR3 contains 15 residues. CDR3 nucleotide sequence: TGTGCCAGCAGTGCACAGGCGCTAGCTAACTATGGCTACACCTTC. Encoded protein: CASSAQALANYGYTF.

V and J are TRBV29-1 and TRBJ2-7; 8 nucleotides agree with TRBD1. This CDR3 is 14 amino acids long. The J segment lost 2 bases and the V segment lost 6 bases, leaving 9 bases of the junction unmatched. CDR1 is SQVTM, CDR2 ANQGSEA, per germline. This CDR3 is CSVWGTGVTYEQYF. The CDR3 DNA is TGCAGCGTGTGGGGGACAGGCGTAACCTACGAGCAGTACTTC.

By its share, this clone is large. This chain joins TRBV7-6 and TRBJ2-5; D might be TRBD2 (5 bases). The CDR3 is 15 residues long. Deletions cut 1 base from V and 6 bases from J, with 15 bases between. Per germline, CDR1 SGHVS and CDR2 FNYEAQ. CDR3 loop: CASSLELLGSQTQYF. The CDR3 DNA reads TGTGCCAGCAGCTTAGAATTATTAGGGAGCCAGACCCAGTACTTC.

The rearrangement uses TRBV11-2 and TRBJ1-3, with 8 nucleotides matching TRBD1. Per germline, CDR1 SGHAT and CDR2 FQNNGV. V gave up 4 bases and J gave up 3 bases; unmatched junction bases: 5. The CDR3 totals 15 residues. CDR3 sequence reads: CASSSGQDLGNTIYF. The CDR3 DNA follows: TGTGCCAGCAGCTCGGGACAGGACCTTGGAAACACCATATATTTT.

The V and J genes are TRBV11-2 and TRBJ1-3, with D tentatively TRBD1 (5 bases). Germline CDR1 reads SGHAT; CDR2 reads FQNNGV. Trimming left V 5 bases short and J 8 bases short, with 13 bases between. The CDR3 contains 13 residues. The chain's CDR3 is CASSRPPGDTIYF. As DNA, the CDR3 is TGTGCCAGCAGCCGCCCTCCGGGGGACACCATATATTTT.

This clone was recorded a few times. CDR3 nucleotide sequence: TGTGCCAGCAGCGTAGTCTCATCCGGCTTGGTGGAGCAGTACTTC. Protein: CASSVVSSGLVEQYF. J is TRBJ2-7 and V is TRBV9; D remains ambiguous. The V and J ends lost 0 bases and 7 bases respectively, with 17 bases between them. This CDR3 is built from 15 residues. Germline CDR1 is SGDLS and CDR2 is YYNGEE.

This clone has only one observation. The chain links TRBV28 to TRBJ2-2, with TRBD1 matching 7 bases. This CDR3 is built from 15 residues. The germline V gene has CDR1 MDHEN and CDR2 SYDVKM. Trimming cost V 9 bases and J 0 bases; bases outside gene matches: 7. CDR3: CASRGRPANTGELFF. CDR3 bases: TGTGCCAGTAGGGGGCGGCCTGCGAACACCGGGGAGCTGTTTTTT.